This passage covers 10 T cell receptor beta chains from one sample sequenced in a study of T-cell reconstitution after alpha-beta-depleted transplantation in children. As it was prepared, the TCRbeta library received unique molecular identifiers. Each CDR3 protein is one row after TCRdb ran MiXCR on the PCR reads. The sample holds a few hundred thousand distinct CDR3 sequences, around 25% seen once. Sequencing used PBMCs, mostly from graft donor cells, obtained 180 days after TCRalphabeta/CD19-depleted stem cell transplant. Receptor source: a male patient under 18 who had a stem cell transplant for acute lymphoblastic leukemia, so the T cells may come from the graft donor.

The V and J genes are TRBV27 and TRBJ2-1, with 12 nucleotides matching TRBD1. Germline CDR1 reads MNHEY; CDR2 reads SMNVEV (reference sequence). The J segment lost 10 bases and the V segment lost 5 bases, leaving 6 bases of the junction unmatched. This CDR3 region has 14 residues. The CDR3 DNA reads TGTGCCAGCAGTCTCGGGACAGGGGGCCGAGAGCAGTTCTTC. Translation gives CASSLGTGGREQFF.

The genes are TRBV20-1 and TRBJ2-7, with TRBD2 matching 13 bases. The CDR3 runs 11 residues. CDR1 and CDR2 (germline): DFQATT, SNEGSKA (reference sequence). V was pared by 3 bases and J by 12 bases, with 2 bases of the junction left unmatched. The CDR3 sequence is CSARGTSGVYF. The CDR3 DNA reads as TGCAGTGCTAGGGGGACTAGCGGGGTGTACTTC.

V is TRBV18 and J is TRBJ2-3; D possibly corresponds to TRBD1 (6 bases). There are 16 residues in the CDR3. Germline loops: CDR1 KGHSH, CDR2 LQKENI. V was pared by 0 bases and J by 0 bases, with 10 bases between. The CDR3 bases are TGTGCCAGCTCACCACCAAACAGGGTTAGCACAGATACGCAGTATTTT. Translating gives CASSPPNRVSTDTQYF.

The rearrangement links TRBV6-5 to TRBJ1-4; 10 positions match TRBD1. This CDR3 spans 15 amino acids. CDR1 MNHEY and CDR2 SVGAGI come from the germline V gene. V lost 3 bases to trimming and J lost 7 bases; unmatched junction nucleotides: 5. Here the CDR3 DNA reads TGTGCCAGCAGTTATACTGGGACAGGGGTTGAAAAACTGTTTTTT. Protein: CASSYTGTGVEKLFF.

This clonotype was seen more than once but under ten times. The gene calls are TRBV4-1 and TRBJ1-5, with a weak D call TRBD1 (5 bases). Per germline, CDR1 MGHRA and CDR2 YSYEKL. This CDR3 contains 17 residues. V gave up 0 bases and J gave up 5 bases, with 17 bases separating them. CDR3 region: CASSQDIRSGGDQPQHF. CDR3 in DNA: TGCGCCAGCAGCCAAGATATAAGGTCGGGGGGTGATCAGCCCCAGCATTTT.

This clonotype occurred a few times. The V gene is TRBV6-5, the J gene TRBJ1-5; D call uncertain. The germline CDR1 and CDR2 sequences are MNHEY and SVGAGI. Trimming left V 7 bases short and J 0 bases short, with 13 bases between. This CDR3 is 15 amino acids long. CDR3 DNA: TGTGCCAGCATCTATCGAGGAGATAGCAATCAGCCCCAGCATTTT. This gives the protein CASIYRGDSNQPQHF.

This clonotype was counted between two and nine times. The rearrangement uses TRBV7-9 and TRBJ2-7, with 9 bases fitting TRBD1. Losses at the gene ends were 2 bases for V and 2 bases for J; bases not matched to a gene: 7. The CDR3 contains 16 residues. Germline V gives CDR1 SEHNR, CDR2 FQNEAQ (reference sequence). CDR3 loop: CASSLKRTGVPYEQYF. DNA of the CDR3: TGTGCCAGCAGCTTAAAGAGGACAGGGGTCCCCTACGAGCAGTACTTC.

This clonotype appeared once. V gene TRBV2 combines with J gene TRBJ2-5; the D gene is possibly TRBD1 (5 bases). The CDR3 spans 15 residues. Germline loops: CDR1 SNHLY, CDR2 FYNNEI. The V and J ends lost 0 bases and 1 base respectively, with 9 bases between them. The CDR3 loop is CASSEAPGLQETQYF. In nucleotides, the CDR3 is TGTGCCAGCAGTGAAGCGCCAGGGCTCCAAGAGACCCAGTACTTC.

This clonotype occurred many times. The chain employs TRBV7-2 and TRBJ2-7, with D tentatively TRBD2 (6 bases). The CDR3 contains 15 residues. V was clipped by 5 bases and J by 0 bases, with 14 bases between them. The V gene's germline CDR1 is SGHTA and CDR2 FQGNSA. The CDR3 spells CASSPDGGISYEQYF. DNA of the CDR3: TGTGCCAGCAGCCCTGACGGCGGGATCTCCTACGAGCAGTACTTC. Full variable domain (missing parts from reference TRBV7-2 and TRBJ2-7): GAGVSQSPSNKVTEKGKDVELRCDPISGHTALYWYRQSLGQGLEFLIYFQGNSAPDKSGLPSDRFSAERTGGSVSTLTIQRTQQEDSAVYLCASSPDGGISYEQYFGPGTRLTVT.

The V call is TRBV18, the J call TRBJ2-1; TRBD2 matches 9 bases. Trimming took 0 bases from V and 4 from J; bases not matched to a gene: 4. This CDR3 is 16 amino acids long. CDR1 is KGHSH, CDR2 LQKENI, per germline. CDR3 loop: CASSPPGLAGYNEQFF. DNA for the CDR3: TGTGCCAGCTCACCACCAGGCCTAGCGGGATACAATGAGCAGTTCTTC.